The entry below gives a single T cell receptor beta chain sequence along with its context. The data derive from a study of shared clonotypes between healthy human individuals. Every donor, a Caucasian adult, lived in Nashville, Tennessee. Trimming took 3 bases from V and 7 from J; bases not matched to a gene: 12. Looked up from germline, CDR1 is SGDLS and CDR2 is YYNGEE. The CDR3 contains 15 residues. Original methodology: Filtering was not the same, since immunoSEQ gave junction-only sequences without quality scores. TCRdb's table, derived via immunoSEQ multiplex PCR, lists solely in-frame clones and lacks some. V, J and clone size are taken as reported in that table, and D and trimming were inferred from the DNA itself. Altogether approximately 1.4 million clones are present, 95% to 99% being singletons, with the ten largest covering 0.45%.

This TCR derives from a man between 25 and 39 years old in good health. Sequences were obtained from naive CD4+ T cells sorted from blood. Subset here: CD45RA+ positively selected. The chain is built from TRBV9 and TRBJ1-1, with 7 bases lining up with TRBD1. CDR3: CASSAEAGGVFEAFF. CDR3 nucleotides: TGTGCCAGCAGCGCAGAGGCAGGGGGGGTTTTTGAAGCTTTCTTT. Full variable domain (outside the CDR3, taken from reference TRBV9 and TRBJ1-1): DSGVTQTPKHLITATGQRVTLRCSPRSGDLSVYWYQQSLDQGLQFLIQYYNGEERAKGNILERFSAQQFPDLHSELNLSSLELGDSALYFCASSAEAGGVFEAFFGQGTRLTVV.